The present entry profiles one TCR beta chain with its context. The data are from a study of blood T cell repertoires in COVID-19. Germline CDR1 reads SGHTA; CDR2 reads FQGNSA. V was pared by 1 base and J by 6 bases, with 4 bases of the junction left unmatched. This CDR3 is 15 amino acids long. This table comes from immunoSEQ multiplex PCR, and its TCRdb copy is limited to in-frame clones, with some not included. The data contain about 400,000 clones, approximately 85% of them singletons. The sequencing input was PBMCs or T cells enriched from blood (not recorded which). The receptor's source is a woman aged 40 to 49 with acute COVID-19. This chain joins TRBV7-2 and TRBJ2-1; 9 bases align to TRBD2. CDR3 sequence (DNA): TGTGCCAGCAGCTTAGTATCACTAGCGGGCAATGAGCAGTTCTTC. Protein: CASSLVSLAGNEQFF.